One and the same sample provided the 29 T cell receptor beta chains below, sequenced in a study of technical replicates of blood from several donors. Sequencing was performed with immunoSEQ multiplex PCR; in TCRdb, only in-frame clones are kept and a portion is missing. The sample lists around 97,000 clones, about 95% occurring once. Specimen: T cells isolated from PBMCs. The receptors originated from a human donor in good health.

V and J are TRBV27 and TRBJ1-2; TRBD1 matches at 7 bases. The CDR3 runs 13 residues. The trim removed 6 bases at V and 4 bases at J, leaving 5 bases unmatched. Germline values: CDR1 MNHEY, CDR2 SMNVEV (reference sequence). In nucleotides, the CDR3 is TGTGCCAGCAGCTTACGGACAGGCTATGGCTACACCTTC. This codes for CASSLRTGYGYTF.

The chain is built from TRBV30 and TRBJ1-2, with 8 positions matching TRBD1. This CDR3 has 18 amino acids. V gave up 2 bases and J gave up 7 bases; unmatched junction bases: 21. Germline assignment: CDR1 GTSNPN and CDR2 SVGIG (reference sequence). CDR3 sequence: CAWSLTYWTGSEAGGYTF. The CDR3 coding sequence is TGTGCCTGGAGTCTTACCTACTGGACAGGGAGCGAAGCCGGTGGCTACACCTTC. The full variable domain, its missing parts supplied by reference TRBV30 and TRBJ1-2, is SQTIHQWPATLVQPVGSPLSLECTVEGTSNPNLYWYRQAAGRGLQLLFYSVGIGQISSEVPQNLSASRPQDRQFILSSKKLLLSDSGFYLCAWSLTYWTGSEAGGYTFGSGTRLTVV.

The chain uses TRBV10-3 and TRBJ2-2; D gene ambiguous. Trimming shortened V by 8 bases and J by 0 bases, and 7 bases separated the two germline ends. The CDR3 contains 13 residues. CDR1 and CDR2 from the germline V gene are ENHRY and SYGVKD. Written as DNA, the CDR3 is TGTGCCATCGCGGCAGCGAACACCGGGGAGCTGTTTTTT. Translated, it gives CAIAAANTGELFF.

The chain employs TRBV5-1 and TRBJ2-7; 8 positions agree with TRBD2. Germline V gene data show CDR1 as SGHRS and CDR2 as YFSETQ. The J segment lost 5 bases and the V segment lost 4 bases, leaving 11 bases of the junction unmatched. This CDR3 is built from 15 residues. The CDR3 DNA reads TGCGCCAGCAGCCTTAAAGCGGGAGACTGGAACGAGCAGTACTTC. Its protein is CASSLKAGDWNEQYF.

The rearrangement uses TRBV18 and TRBJ1-5; D gene unclear. This CDR3 has 15 amino acids. Looked up from germline, CDR1 is KGHSH and CDR2 is LQKENI. V dropped 0 bases and J dropped 5 bases, with 11 bases sitting between them. For the CDR3, the DNA is TGTGCCAGCTCACCACCCCAAGGTCGGGATCAGCCCCAGCATTTT. Protein product: CASSPPQGRDQPQHF.

This rearrangement joins TRBV11-3 to TRBJ1-2; D is unclear. V was cut by 0 bases and J by 3 bases, with 8 bases left in between. CDR1 and CDR2 (germline): SGHNT, YENEEA. This CDR3 comprises 14 residues. The CDR3 reads CASSLEVRYYGYTF. In nucleotides, the CDR3 is TGTGCCAGCAGCTTAGAGGTCAGATACTATGGCTACACCTTC.

The rearrangement joins TRBV18 to TRBJ2-5; D possibly corresponds to TRBD1 (6 bases). The CDR3 is 13 residues long. Germline V CDR1 and CDR2: KGHSH, LQKENI. The V end was cut by 4 bases, the J end by 5 bases, with 11 bases between. In DNA form, the CDR3 reads TGTGCCAGCTCACTTCAGGGGATGGAGACCCAGTACTTC. Encoded protein: CASSLQGMETQYF. The full variable domain, with the rest looked up from reference TRBV18 and TRBJ2-5, is NAGVMQNPRHLVRRRGQEARLRCSPMKGHSHVYWYRQLPEEGLKFMVYLQKENIIDESGMPKERFSAEFPKEGPSILRIQQVVRGDSAAYFCASSLQGMETQYFGPGTRLLVL.

V and J are TRBV19 and TRBJ2-1, with D unresolved. V was cut by 3 bases and J by 3 bases, with 9 bases left in between. Looked up from germline, CDR1 is LNHDA and CDR2 is SQIVND (reference sequence). This CDR3 comprises 14 residues. CDR3 residues: CASSMVLVYNEQFF. CDR3 sequence (DNA): TGTGCCAGTAGTATGGTATTAGTCTACAATGAGCAGTTCTTC.

In DNA form, the CDR3 reads TGTGCCAGCAGCTTTTATACTAGCGGGACCCGCAATGAGCAGTTCTTC. It codes for CASSFYTSGTRNEQFF. The V call is TRBV5-6, the J call TRBJ2-1; 10 bases are shared with TRBD2. V lost 2 bases to trimming and J lost 6 bases; unmatched junction nucleotides: 8. The V gene's germline CDR1 is SGHDT and CDR2 YYEEEE. The CDR3 loop spans 16 amino acids. The entire variable domain, with the rest obtained from reference TRBV5-6 and TRBJ2-1, is as follows: DAGVTQSPTHLIKTRGQQVTLRCSPKSGHDTVSWYQQALGQGPQFIFQYYEEEERQRGNFPDRFSGHQFPNYSSELNVNALLLGDSALYLCASSFYTSGTRNEQFFGPGTRLTVL.

The CDR3 here is CSATVNTEAFF. Written as DNA, the CDR3 is TGCAGTGCGACAGTTAACACTGAAGCTTTCTTT. V and J are TRBV20-1 and TRBJ1-1, with a weak D call TRBD1 (5 bases). The CDR3 consists of 11 residues. Germline V lookup: CDR1 DFQATT, CDR2 SNEGSKA (reference sequence). V lost 6 bases, J lost 2 bases, and 7 bases lay in between.

The rearrangement joins TRBV7-6 to TRBJ1-2; TRBD1 might be the D (6 bases). Deletions cut 3 bases from V and 4 bases from J, with 12 bases between. The CDR3 totals 14 residues. Germline values: CDR1 SGHVS, CDR2 FNYEAQ. CDR3 residues: CASSLGATSYGYTF. Written as DNA, the CDR3 is TGTGCCAGCAGCTTGGGGGCAACTTCCTATGGCTACACCTTC.

The genes are TRBV28 and TRBJ1-4; tentative D call: TRBD1 (5 bases). The CDR3 is 16 residues long. Germline V gene lookup returns CDR1 MDHEN and CDR2 SYDVKM. V was cut by 5 bases and J by 8 bases, with 21 bases left in between. In nucleotides, the CDR3 is TGTGCCAGCAGTCTCCCCACGGGGGGGTGGTACGAAAAACTGTTTTTT. As protein: CASSLPTGGWYEKLFF.

V gene TRBV19 combines with J gene TRBJ2-5; TRBD1 might be the D (6 bases). Germline V gives CDR1 LNHDA, CDR2 SQIVND (reference sequence). V lost 0 bases, J lost 4 bases, and 9 bases lay in between. This CDR3 spans 14 amino acids. The CDR3 nucleotides are TGTGCCAGTAGTATAGATGAAGGGGGAGAGACCCAGTACTTC. Its protein is CASSIDEGGETQYF. Together with reference TRBV19 and TRBJ2-5, the CDR3 gives the full variable domain: DGGITQSPKYLFRKEGQNVTLSCEQNLNHDAMYWYRQDPGQGLRLIYYSQIVNDFQKGDIAEGYSVSREKKESFPLTVTSAQKNPTAFYLCASSIDEGGETQYFGPGTRLLVL.

The rearrangement links TRBV27 to TRBJ1-2, with D unclear. Trimming cost V 3 bases and J 0 bases, with 5 bases left between them. This CDR3 has 13 amino acids. CDR1 MNHEY and CDR2 SMNVEV come from the germline V gene (reference sequence). The CDR3 DNA sequence: TGTGCCAGCAGTTTTACAGCTAACTATGGCTACACCTTC. Protein product: CASSFTANYGYTF.

The chain employs TRBV19 and TRBJ1-2; a weak D match, TRBD1 (6 bases). Trimming removed 6 bases at V and 7 bases at J, with 15 bases between. The CDR3 runs 13 residues. CDR1 is LNHDA, CDR2 SQIVND, per germline (reference sequence). In DNA form, the CDR3 reads TGTGCCAGTAGCGCATTGGACAGTTTTGGCTACACCTTC. Translated: CASSALDSFGYTF.

The CDR3 loop is CASSYVSGGGNTEAFF. The CDR3 DNA reads TGTGCCAGCAGTTACGTCTCAGGCGGGGGGAACACTGAAGCTTTCTTT. V and J are TRBV6-5 and TRBJ1-1; weak D call: TRBD1 (5 bases). Germline V CDR1 and CDR2: MNHEY, SVGAGI. V lost 2 bases and J 1 base, leaving 14 bases between the germline ends. The CDR3 loop spans 16 amino acids.

The chain uses TRBV6-6 and TRBJ2-7, with 10 bases aligning to TRBD2. The ends lost 0 bases at V and 5 bases at J; junction bases unmatched: 7. CDR1 is MNHNY, CDR2 SVGAGI, per germline (reference sequence). The CDR3 runs to 16 residues. DNA of the CDR3: TGTGCCAGCAGTTACTCGAGGGCTAGCGGGAGCAACGAGCAGTACTTC. Translated, it gives CASSYSRASGSNEQYF.

Remarks on this clone: The junction departs from the called germline gene at one end, perhaps through a read error. This chain connects TRBV27 to TRBJ2-7; 7 bases map to TRBD1. The germline V gene has CDR1 MNHEY and CDR2 SMNVEV (reference sequence). This CDR3 is 14 amino acids long. The CDR3 is CASSLSRDRPRRPF. The CDR3, as DNA: TGTGCCAGCAGTTTATCCCGGGACAGACCCCGGAGGCCTTTC.

The chain couples TRBV4-1 to TRBJ1-5; tentative D call: TRBD1 (6 bases). Trimming removed 4 bases from V and 9 bases from J, with 13 bases in between. From germline, CDR1 is MGHRA and CDR2 YSYEKL. This CDR3 is 13 amino acids long. CDR3 sequence (DNA): TGCGCCAGCAGCCTTTCAGGGGTGCGGCCCCAGCATTTT. Its protein is CASSLSGVRPQHF.

The chain links TRBV19 to TRBJ1-6; maybe TRBD1 (5 bases). The CDR3 loop spans 15 amino acids. Germline-derived CDR1 and CDR2 are LNHDA and SQIVND (reference sequence). V lost 5 bases, J lost 7 bases, and 15 bases lay in between. Here the CDR3 reads CASSSATGVNSPLHF. The CDR3 DNA reads TGTGCCAGTAGTTCTGCGACGGGGGTCAATTCACCCCTCCACTTT.

The CDR3 DNA reads TGTGCCAGCAGCTTGGACGAGCGCGCCTACAATGAGCAGTTCTTC. Translation gives CASSLDERAYNEQFF. This chain connects TRBV5-4 to TRBJ2-1; no clear D. Germline V gene sequence: CDR1 SGHNT, CDR2 YYREEE (reference sequence). Between the trimmed V and J ends, which lost 0 bases and 2 bases, there was a span of 9 bases. The CDR3 totals 15 residues.

This chain links TRBV9 with TRBJ2-7, with 8 bases matching TRBD2. Germline CDR1 reads SGDLS; CDR2 reads YYNGEE. The CDR3 has 15 residues. Trimming took 0 bases from V and 3 from J; bases not matched to a gene: 5. As DNA, the CDR3 is TGTGCCAGCAGCGTAGGAGCGGGAGACTTCTACGAGCAGTACTTC. It translates to CASSVGAGDFYEQYF. The variable domain in full, with the rest retrieved from reference TRBV9 and TRBJ2-7, is DSGVTQTPKHLITATGQRVTLRCSPRSGDLSVYWYQQSLDQGLQFLIQYYNGEERAKGNILERFSAQQFPDLHSELNLSSLELGDSALYFCASSVGAGDFYEQYFGPGTRLTVT.

V and J are TRBV10-1 and TRBJ2-4; 10 bases match TRBD2. The CDR3 sequence is 17 residues long. J gave up 7 bases and V 3 bases, and 12 bases lay outside the gene matches. Looked up from germline, CDR1 is WNHNN and CDR2 is SYGVQD (reference sequence). CDR3 protein: CASSEGRASGRGNIQYF. The DNA for the CDR3 is TGCGCCAGCAGTGAAGGTCGGGCTAGCGGGAGAGGGAACATTCAGTACTTC.

CDR3 sequence reads: CASTTNLDYTF. The CDR3 coding sequence is TGTGCCAGCACCACTAACTTAGACTACACCTTC. The chain combines TRBV5-8 with TRBJ1-2; no definite D call. The CDR3 has 11 amino acids. Germline V gene lookup returns CDR1 SGHTS and CDR2 YDEGEE. The V end was cut by 6 bases, the J end by 10 bases, with 13 bases between.

This CDR3 is CASSLNYEQYF. CDR3 nucleotide sequence: TGTGCCAGCAGTCTAAACTACGAGCAGTACTTC. The genes are TRBV2 and TRBJ2-7; D gene ambiguous. The V end was cut by 5 bases, the J end by 3 bases, with 5 bases between. CDR1 is SNHLY and CDR2 is FYNNEI in the germline V gene. The CDR3 length is 11 residues. The full variable domain, with the rest looked up from reference TRBV2 and TRBJ2-7, is EPEVTQTPSHQVTQMGQEVILRCVPISNHLYFYWYRQILGQKVEFLVSFYNNEISEKSEIFDDQFSVERPDGSNFTLKIRSTKLEDSAMYFCASSLNYEQYFGPGTRLTVT.

This clone was seen once. The chain recombines TRBV18 with TRBJ2-7; possibly TRBD2 for D (5 bases). The ends were cut back, 2 bases at V and 3 bases at J, with 11 bases in the middle. CDR3 length equals 14 residues. Germline loops: CDR1 KGHSH, CDR2 LQKENI. The DNA of the CDR3 is TGTGCCAGCTCACCAGGCGGGTCATACTACGAGCAGTACTTC. Its translation is CASSPGGSYYEQYF.

The V and J genes are TRBV28 and TRBJ2-5, with TRBD1 identical over 7 bases. This CDR3 has 14 residues. The V segment lost 5 bases and the J segment 4 bases; nucleotides outside the gene matches: 7. In germline, CDR1 is MDHEN, CDR2 SYDVKM. The CDR3 DNA reads TGTGCCAGCAGTCACAGGGGTACCGGAGAGACCCAGTACTTC. Protein sequence: CASSHRGTGETQYF.

The V and J genes are TRBV10-3 and TRBJ2-1; no clear D. The CDR3 contains 14 residues. V was cut by 0 bases and J by 3 bases, with 6 bases left in between. In germline, CDR1 is ENHRY, CDR2 SYGVKD. The CDR3 DNA follows: TGTGCCATCAGTGAGTCGGGCCACTACAATGAGCAGTTCTTC. The encoded protein is CAISESGHYNEQFF.

This chain joins TRBV28 and TRBJ2-1, with TRBD1 identical over 9 bases. Germline CDR1 reads MDHEN; CDR2 reads SYDVKM. After removal of 5 bases from V and 5 bases from J, the junction contained 10 bases not matched to a gene. The CDR3 is 16 residues long. CDR3 amino acids: CASSGTGTGLNNEQFF. CDR3 coding DNA: TGTGCCAGCAGTGGAACCGGGACAGGGTTAAACAATGAGCAGTTCTTC.